Following are 28 T cell receptor beta chains from one sample sequenced in a study of shared clonotypes between healthy human individuals. TCRdb keeps only in-frame clones here, not all; method: immunoSEQ multiplex PCR. The top ten clones hold 0.95% to 1.5% of a sample with some 1,900,000 clones, about 95% of them seen once. Naivety among CD8 cells was defined by CD45RO negativity and positive CCR7 selection, thereby excluding terminally differentiated effector memory CD45RA+ cells. The sample consisted of naive CD8+ T cells sorted from blood. These TCRs come from a man aged 18 to 29 in good health.

The chain recombines TRBV4-3 with TRBJ1-6, with D hard to call. V was clipped by 0 bases and J by 2 bases, with 11 bases between them. CDR3 length: 17 amino acids. CDR1 and CDR2 from the germline V gene are LGHNA and YSLEER. The DNA for the CDR3 is TGCGCCAGCAGCCAAGATGGGTCCATCGCCTATAATTCACCCCTCCACTTT. As protein: CASSQDGSIAYNSPLHF.

The chain combines TRBV27 with TRBJ1-6, with 8 bases matching TRBD1. The germline CDR1 and CDR2 sequences are MNHEY and SMNVEV (reference sequence). CDR3 length: 14 amino acids. The V gene end was trimmed by 5 bases and the J gene end by 7 bases; junction bases not matched to a gene: 4. The CDR3 spells CASSRTGINSPLHF. The CDR3 bases are TGTGCCAGCAGTCGGACAGGGATCAATTCACCCCTCCACTTT.

V and J are TRBV19 and TRBJ1-5; a possible D gene is TRBD1 (5 bases). The length of the CDR3 is 14 residues. CDR1 and CDR2 from the germline V gene are LNHDA and SQIVND (reference sequence). Trimming removed 1 base from V and 5 bases from J, with 9 bases in between. In nucleotides, the CDR3 is TGTGCCAGTAGTATAGTTTTAGGGGATCAGCCCCAGCATTTT. Its protein is CASSIVLGDQPQHF.

This clone was seen just once. The chain uses TRBV5-4 and TRBJ2-7, with D unclear. The CDR3 consists of 15 residues. V was cut by 8 bases and J by 2 bases, with 20 bases left in between. Germline V gene data show CDR1 as SGHNT and CDR2 as YYREEE (reference sequence). The CDR3 DNA reads TGTGCCAGAATTACAGCTTGGAAGAGGCCCTACGAGCAGTACTTC. Amino acids: CARITAWKRPYEQYF. Looking up the rest from reference TRBV5-4 and TRBJ2-7 gives the full variable domain: ETGVTQSPTHLIKTRGQQVTLRCSSQSGHNTVSWYQQALGQGPQFIFQYYREEENGRGNFPPRFSGLQFPNYSSELNVNALELDDSALYLCARITAWKRPYEQYFGPGTRLTVT.

This chain uses TRBV12-5 with TRBJ2-7; 12 bases fit TRBD1. V was clipped by 5 bases and J by 2 bases; unmatched bases: 13. The CDR3 is made up of 18 amino acids. Germline lookup yields CDR1 LGHNT and CDR2 FRNRAP. CDR3 amino acids: CASGRGDRGLPGAYEQYF. The CDR3 DNA reads as TGTGCTAGTGGTCGGGGGGACAGGGGGCTCCCAGGGGCCTACGAGCAGTACTTC. The full variable domain, completed using reference TRBV12-5 and TRBJ2-7, is DARVTQTPRHKVTEMGQEVTMRCQPILGHNTVFWYRQTMMQGLELLAYFRNRAPLDDSGMPKDRFSAEMPDATLATLKIQPSEPRDSAVYFCASGRGDRGLPGAYEQYFGPGTRLTVT.

The rearrangement links TRBV4-1 to TRBJ1-1; no clear D. V lost 3 bases and J lost 5, with 16 bases in between. This CDR3 region has 15 residues. Germline V gene sequence: CDR1 MGHRA, CDR2 YSYEKL. In DNA, the CDR3 is TGCGCCAGCAGCCATCCCCAAGGTCGGGAAACTGAAGCTTTCTTT. It is translated as CASSHPQGRETEAFF.

V is TRBV7-9 and J is TRBJ1-1; perhaps TRBD1 as D (5 bases). Germline lookup yields CDR1 SEHNR and CDR2 FQNEAQ (reference sequence). V was pared by 5 bases and J by 6 bases, with 13 bases between. The CDR3 covers 13 residues. The CDR3 nucleotides are TGTGCCAGCAGCCCCCCCGCAGGGTCTGAAGCTTTCTTT. It specifies CASSPPAGSEAFF.

The V call is TRBV2, the J call TRBJ1-1; 10 bases line up with TRBD1. The J segment lost 1 base and the V segment lost 2 bases, leaving 4 bases of the junction unmatched. CDR1 and CDR2 (germline): SNHLY, FYNNEI. The CDR3 is made up of 16 amino acids. This chain's CDR3 is CASSETWDRGNTEAFF. The CDR3 nucleotides read TGTGCCAGCAGTGAAACCTGGGACAGGGGGAACACTGAAGCTTTCTTT.

This clone has only one observation. The chain couples TRBV7-6 to TRBJ1-3, with a weak D call TRBD1 (5 bases). The CDR3 sequence is 14 residues long. Germline V lookup: CDR1 SGHVS, CDR2 FNYEAQ. Trimming left V 4 bases short and J 3 bases short, with 10 bases between. The CDR3 sequence is CASSSREIGNTIYF. The CDR3 bases are TGTGCCAGCAGCTCCAGGGAAATTGGAAACACCATATATTTT.

The V gene is TRBV27, the J gene TRBJ2-7, with D perhaps matching TRBD1 (7 bases). In germline, CDR1 is MNHEY, CDR2 SMNVEV (reference sequence). The CDR3 loop spans 14 amino acids. Trimming took off 1 base at V and 3 bases at J, with 10 bases between the two ends. The CDR3 sequence is CASSLYQGGYEQYF. The CDR3 bases are TGTGCCAGCAGTTTATATCAGGGGGGCTACGAGCAGTACTTC.

This chain uses TRBV5-6 with TRBJ2-2; D may be TRBD2 (6 bases). The CDR3 is made up of 13 amino acids. V was pared by 3 bases and J by 6 bases, with 9 bases between. Germline CDR1 is SGHDT and CDR2 is YYEEEE. Written as DNA, the CDR3 is TGTGCCAGCAGCTGGTGGGGGGCCGGGGAGCTGTTTTTT. Residues: CASSWWGAGELFF. Together with reference TRBV5-6 and TRBJ2-2, the CDR3 gives the full variable domain: DAGVTQSPTHLIKTRGQQVTLRCSPKSGHDTVSWYQQALGQGPQFIFQYYEEEERQRGNFPDRFSGHQFPNYSSELNVNALLLGDSALYLCASSWWGAGELFFGEGSRLTVL.

The chain couples TRBV30 to TRBJ2-3; D could derive from TRBD1 or TRBD2 (5 bases each). The CDR3 loop spans 16 amino acids. V lost 1 base, J lost 4 bases, and 18 bases lay in between. Germline loops: CDR1 GTSNPN, CDR2 SVGIG (reference sequence). CDR3 loop: CAWSDFRGVGPDTQYF. CDR3 bases: TGTGCCTGGAGTGATTTTCGGGGCGTTGGCCCAGATACGCAGTATTTT.

A few counts support this clone. This chain links TRBV7-9 with TRBJ2-1, with 11 bases lining up with TRBD2. The CDR3 spans 18 residues. Germline CDR1 and CDR2: SEHNR and FQNEAQ (reference sequence). V was clipped by 5 bases and J by 7 bases; unmatched bases: 16. In nucleotides, the CDR3 is TGTGCCAGCAGCCCCGCTCTTCCTGAGACTAGCGGGGTGAATGAGCAGTTCTTC. The encoded protein is CASSPALPETSGVNEQFF.

The chain has TRBV28 and TRBJ1-5; TRBD1 aligns across 9 bases. Trimming removed 5 bases from V and 4 bases from J; junction bases left unmatched: 6. CDR1 and CDR2 from the germline V gene are MDHEN and SYDVKM. The length of the CDR3 is 15 residues. The CDR3 DNA is TGTGCCAGCAGTACTCGCGGGACAGGGAATCAGCCCCAGCATTTT. It translates to CASSTRGTGNQPQHF. Looking up the rest from reference TRBV28 and TRBJ1-5 gives the full variable domain: DVKVTQSSRYLVKRTGEKVFLECVQDMDHENMFWYRQDPGLGLRLIYFSYDVKMKEKGDIPEGYSVSREKKERFSLILESASTNQTSMYLCASSTRGTGNQPQHFGDGTRLSIL.

The chain carries TRBV28 and TRBJ2-2, with TRBD1 identical over 10 bases. From germline, CDR1 is MDHEN and CDR2 SYDVKM. The ends lost 2 bases at V and 5 bases at J; junction bases unmatched: 11. The CDR3 has 18 amino acids. For the CDR3, the DNA is TGTGCCAGCAGTTTAGAGTGGACAGGGGGAAGTGAAACCGGGGAGCTGTTTTTT. It translates to CASSLEWTGGSETGELFF.

On this clone itself: Within the sample, other DNA sequences also encode this same CDR3. This chain connects TRBV11-2 to TRBJ2-5; TRBD2 agrees at 11 bases. J lost 1 base, V lost 1 base, and 5 bases had no gene match. The CDR3 is 17 residues long. Looked up from germline, CDR1 is SGHAT and CDR2 is FQNNGV. For the CDR3, the DNA is TGTGCCAGCAGCTTAGGCCGACTAGCGGGACTCCAAGAGACCCAGTACTTC. Translated: CASSLGRLAGLQETQYF.

The chain recombines TRBV7-2 with TRBJ1-1; the D is unclear. V dropped 1 base and J dropped 0 bases, with 9 bases sitting between them. Looked up from germline, CDR1 is SGHTA and CDR2 is FQGNSA. This CDR3 region has 15 residues. In DNA, the CDR3 is TGTGCCAGCAGCTTAGAGGCGGCGATGAACACTGAAGCTTTCTTT. As protein: CASSLEAAMNTEAFF. Complete variable domain (other parts from reference TRBV7-2 and TRBJ1-1): GAGVSQSPSNKVTEKGKDVELRCDPISGHTALYWYRQSLGQGLEFLIYFQGNSAPDKSGLPSDRFSAERTGGSVSTLTIQRTQQEDSAVYLCASSLEAAMNTEAFFGQGTRLTVV.

The CDR3 bases are TGTGCCAGCAGGAGGACCTACAATGAGCAGTTCTTC. Translating gives CASRRTYNEQFF. The chain recombines TRBV27 with TRBJ2-1; no firm D call. Germline CDR1 and CDR2: MNHEY and SMNVEV (reference sequence). V was trimmed by 6 bases and J by 2 bases, leaving 5 bases between them. The CDR3 covers 12 residues.

The chain employs TRBV7-8 and TRBJ1-2; D is unresolved. Trimming stripped 1 base from V and 2 bases from J, with 14 bases between. CDR1 SGHVS and CDR2 FQNEAQ come from the germline V gene. The CDR3 is 16 amino acids. Written as DNA, the CDR3 is TGTGCCAGCAGCTTAGGGGTCCCCACAATAAACTATGGCTACACCTTC. This sequence encodes CASSLGVPTINYGYTF. Drawing the rest from reference TRBV7-8 and TRBJ1-2, the complete variable domain is GAGVSQSPRYKVAKRGQDVALRCDPISGHVSLFWYQQALGQGPEFLTYFQNEAQLDKSGLPSDRFFAERPEGSVSTLKIQRTQQEDSAVYLCASSLGVPTINYGYTFGSGTRLTVV.

This chain connects TRBV5-1 to TRBJ2-7, with 11 bases lining up with TRBD1. The CDR3 consists of 15 residues. Germline V gene data show CDR1 as SGHRS and CDR2 as YFSETQ. The J segment lost 6 bases and the V segment lost 3 bases, leaving 8 bases of the junction unmatched. This chain's CDR3 is CASSYRDRGMSEQYF. CDR3 nucleotide sequence: TGCGCCAGCAGCTACCGGGACAGGGGGATGTCCGAGCAGTACTTC.

The J gene is TRBJ2-3, the V gene TRBV5-8; TRBD2 matches at 15 bases. Germline CDR1 is SGHTS and CDR2 is YDEGEE. V trimming: 4 bases; J trimming: 6 bases; junction bases outside the gene matches: 12. There are 18 residues in the CDR3. The DNA of the CDR3 is TGTGCCAGCAGCCCCCCGGGACTAGCGGGGGGCGCAGCCGATACGCAGTATTTT. Translation: CASSPPGLAGGAADTQYF.

The chain combines TRBV19 with TRBJ1-5; 9 nucleotides match TRBD1. Germline loops: CDR1 LNHDA, CDR2 SQIVND (reference sequence). V lost 3 bases and J lost 2; bases outside the gene matches: 8. The CDR3 covers 17 residues. DNA of the CDR3: TGTGCCAGTAGTATCATGGGACAGGGTGTGGGCAATCAGCCCCAGCATTTT. It encodes CASSIMGQGVGNQPQHF.

V and J are TRBV5-5 and TRBJ2-1, with D possibly TRBD2 on 6 matching bases. The CDR3 is 14 amino acids. The V and J ends lost 3 bases and 4 bases respectively, with 11 bases between them. The germline V gene encodes CDR1 SGHKS and CDR2 YYEKEE (reference sequence). This CDR3 is CASSSGVGYNEQFF. The CDR3 nucleotides read TGTGCCAGCAGCTCGGGAGTTGGGTACAATGAGCAGTTCTTC.

This clone has only one observation. V is TRBV2 and J is TRBJ2-1, with no clear D. Germline CDR1 and CDR2: SNHLY and FYNNEI. The V end was cut by 6 bases, the J end by 1 base, with 10 bases between. The CDR3 covers 14 residues. The CDR3 region is CASSRVLSYNEQFF. The CDR3 bases are TGTGCCAGCAGCAGAGTACTATCCTACAATGAGCAGTTCTTC.

The V gene is TRBV20-1, the J gene TRBJ1-1; 8 nucleotides match TRBD1. This CDR3 has 11 residues. CDR1 and CDR2 (germline): DFQATT, SNEGSKA (reference sequence). This CDR3 reads CSVQGEPEAFF. The CDR3 DNA reads as TGCAGCGTACAGGGGGAACCTGAAGCTTTCTTT.

The rearrangement uses TRBV29-1 and TRBJ2-7; a weak D match, TRBD2 (6 bases). Germline lookup yields CDR1 SQVTM and CDR2 ANQGSEA. Deletions cut 5 bases from V and 5 bases from J, with 19 bases between. CDR3 length equals 14 residues. Here the CDR3 DNA reads TGCAGCGTTTTACTAAGAGACGGGAGAAACGAGCAGTACTTC. This gives the protein CSVLLRDGRNEQYF.

The chain is built from TRBV28 and TRBJ2-3, with TRBD2 matching 8 bases. The germline gives CDR1 MDHEN, CDR2 SYDVKM. The junction had 3 bases not matched to a gene; V was cut back by 1 base and J by 3 bases. The CDR3 sequence is 15 residues long. CDR3 nucleotide sequence: TGTGCCAGCAGTTTATTGCGGGGGGCAACAGATACGCAGTATTTT. It yields the protein CASSLLRGATDTQYF.

As for this clone: This CDR3 is also generated by other DNA sequences in the sample. The genes are TRBV13 and TRBJ2-7, with 9 bases identical to TRBD2. This CDR3 is built from 14 residues. V gave up 3 bases and J gave up 4 bases; unmatched junction bases: 4. Germline CDR1 and CDR2: PRHDT and FYEKMQ (reference sequence). The chain's CDR3 is CASSLGGGAYEQYF. CDR3 coding DNA: TGTGCCAGCAGCTTGGGCGGGGGGGCTTACGAGCAGTACTTC.